Listed below are T cell receptor beta chains from one sample, sequenced in a study of T cells after yellow fever vaccination. TCRdb fed the 5' RACE reads into MiXCR, producing one record per CDR3 protein. This table holds almost 600,000 distinct CDR3 sequences, roughly 14% found once. Sample: PBMCs, taken on the day of the yellow fever booster vaccination. Receptor source: a man younger than 40 who received the YFV17D yellow fever vaccine. Each CDR3 is given with its conserved first and last residue. Each record gives: clone size, D gene, J gene, V gene, CDR3 DNA, CDR3 protein. The D gene is left open where the match is weak. Size values are once, few and many counts, or a class for expanded clones, and some rows have none.

NA NA TRBJ1-4 TRBV5-1 TGCGCCAGCAGCCGCGACAGCGTTAATGAAAAACTGTTTTTT CASSRDSVNEKLFF
NA NA TRBJ1-2 TRBV24-1 TGTGCCACCAGTGCAAAACAGGGAAGAGGGGGCTACACCTTC CATSAKQGRGGYTF
NA NA TRBJ2-3 TRBV5-5 TGTGCCAGCAGCCCCGAACGGACTGTCACAGATACGCAGTATTTT CASSPERTVTDTQYF
NA TRBD1 TRBJ1-6 TRBV2 TGTGCCAGCAGGCGTGAGGGACAGGGAAATTCACCCCTCCACTTT CASRREGQGNSPLHF
few TRBD1 TRBJ2-2 TRBV6-1 TGTGCCAGCAGGCCGGGACAGGAATTCGGGGAGCTGTTTTTT CASRPGQEFGELFF
many NA TRBJ2-7 TRBV7-2 TGTGCCAGCAGCTCCCAACCGGGCGGCTACGAGCAGTACTTC CASSSQPGGYEQYF
NA NA TRBJ2-7 TRBV18 TGTGCCAGCTCCCCTGGCGCGACAGGCCTTGATGAGCAGTACTTC CASSPGATGLDEQYF
few NA TRBJ2-5 TRBV13 TGTGCCAGCTCCGACAGGCCCATGTACCAAGAGACCCAGTACTTC CASSDRPMYQETQYF
many TRBD2 TRBJ2-1 TRBV29-1 TGCAGCGTTGAATCGACTAGCGATAGCTCCTACAATGAGCAGTTCTTC CSVESTSDSSYNEQFF
NA TRBD1 TRBJ2-2 TRBV28 TGTGCCAGCAGTCCCGGGACAGGGGTTAACGGGGAGCTGTTTTTT CASSPGTGVNGELFF
few TRBD1 TRBJ2-1 TRBV6-5 TGTGCCAGCAGTTGGGGACAGGGGGGATGGTCGCAGTTCTTC CASSWGQGGWSQFF
NA NA TRBJ2-7 TRBV30 TGTGCCTGGAGTGCTAGCCGGGCCGAGCAGTACTTC CAWSASRAEQYF
NA NA TRBJ2-6 TRBV5-4 TGTGCCAGCACCTGGGGTTTGTCCTCTGGGGCCAACGTCCTGACTTTC CASTWGLSSGANVLTF